A single T cell receptor beta chain is shown here with its context. Its antigen is currently unknown. This record belongs to a study of cytomegalovirus exposure and HLA in healthy donors. The PCR was carried out with 60 Vbeta primers and 13 Jbeta primers. Profiling relied on immunoSEQ multiplex PCR, and the TCRdb table lists in-frame clones only, not all of them. The sample shows 100,000 to 150,000 clones, about 80% of them seen only once. Findings and limits, study-wide: Reported performance of the classifier showed diagnosis of cytomegalovirus status with high specificity and sensitivity.

Sequenced material: PBMCs. This receptor was identified in a man aged 25-45 years in good health and CMV-seropositive.

DNA for the CDR3: TGTGCCAGCAGTTTATCGAGGGGGACTGAAGCTTTCTTT. Residues: CASSLSRGTEAFF. The gene calls are TRBV6-1 and TRBJ1-1; the D gene is possibly TRBD1 (6 bases). CDR3 length equals 13 residues. CDR1 is MNHNS and CDR2 is SASEGT in the germline V gene. The ends were cut back, 5 bases at V and 5 bases at J, with 12 bases in the middle.